The rows below give T cell receptor beta chains drawn from one sample of a study of beta chain features in type 1 diabetes. Here immunoSEQ multiplex PCR was the method, and the copy in TCRdb shows in-frame clones only, minus some. Seen here are about 900,000 clones, about 17% observed once, and the top ten hold 0.023%. Sequencing was performed on naive CD4+ T cells from blood. The receptors come from a woman between 18 and 29 years old in good health. CDR3s include the opening cysteine and the closing phenylalanine or tryptophan. Each record gives: CDR3 DNA, CDR3 protein, clone size, V gene, D gene, J gene. A D gene is named only where the DNA matches it firmly. Clone size is not always given. Where it is, it says once, few, many or a class for expanded clones.

CDR3nt: TGCGCCAGCAGCTTGTTGGGGTTGTCAGAACAGCCCCAGCATTTT
CDR3aa: CASSLLGLSEQPQHF
abundance: few
v_gene: TRBV5-1
d_gene: NA
j_gene: TRBJ1-5

CDR3nt: TGTGCCAGCAGCCCAACTAGCGGGAGGGCCCCCACAGATACGCAGTATTTT
CDR3aa: CASSPTSGRAPTDTQYF
abundance: few
v_gene: TRBV5-6
d_gene: TRBD2
j_gene: TRBJ2-3

CDR3nt: TGTGCCAGCAGTTTCATAACAGGGAAAGCTTTCTTT
CDR3aa: CASSFITGKAFF
abundance: NA
v_gene: TRBV28
d_gene: NA
j_gene: TRBJ1-1

CDR3nt: TGTGCCACCAGCGACGGAGGCACTGAAGCTTTCTTT
CDR3aa: CATSDGGTEAFF
abundance: NA
v_gene: TRBV15
d_gene: NA
j_gene: TRBJ1-1

CDR3nt: TGTGCCAGCAGCGGGACAGGGCTAACCTACGAGCAGTACTTC
CDR3aa: CASSGTGLTYEQYF
abundance: once
v_gene: TRBV9
d_gene: TRBD1
j_gene: TRBJ2-7

CDR3nt: TGTGCCAGCAGCGAAACCCGCTCTGGAAACACCATATATTTT
CDR3aa: CASSETRSGNTIYF
abundance: NA
v_gene: TRBV2
d_gene: NA
j_gene: TRBJ1-3

CDR3nt: TGCGCCAGCAGCCAAAGCGTAGGGTCATTCGCCGGGGAGCTGTTTTTT
CDR3aa: CASSQSVGSFAGELFF
abundance: few
v_gene: TRBV4-3
d_gene: NA
j_gene: TRBJ2-2

CDR3nt: TGTGCCAGCAGCTTGGGAATAACGGCGACCTACGAGCAGTACTTC
CDR3aa: CASSLGITATYEQYF
abundance: NA
v_gene: TRBV5-6
d_gene: NA
j_gene: TRBJ2-7

CDR3nt: TGTGCCAGCAGCTTTGGGCGTACAAGCACAGATACGCAGTATTTT
CDR3aa: CASSFGRTSTDTQYF
abundance: NA
v_gene: TRBV7-6
d_gene: NA
j_gene: TRBJ2-3

CDR3nt: TGTGCCAGCAGCTTAGCCGGACTAGTTCGTAAGCAGACCCAGTACTTC
CDR3aa: CASSLAGLVRKQTQYF
abundance: NA
v_gene: TRBV7-2
d_gene: TRBD2
j_gene: TRBJ2-5

CDR3nt: TGCGCCAGCAGCTTGGGAAATACTAGTTACAATGAGCAGTTCTTC
CDR3aa: CASSLGNTSYNEQFF
abundance: few
v_gene: TRBV5-1
d_gene: NA
j_gene: TRBJ2-1

CDR3nt: TGTGCCAGCTCGAAGCTTACAGGGGGCGCGGAAGAGACCCAGTACTTC
CDR3aa: CASSKLTGGAEETQYF
abundance: NA
v_gene: TRBV18
d_gene: TRBD1
j_gene: TRBJ2-5

CDR3nt: TGTGCCAGCAGTCCGCAGGGCGAGCAGTACTTC
CDR3aa: CASSPQGEQYF
abundance: NA
v_gene: TRBV6-1
d_gene: NA
j_gene: TRBJ2-7

CDR3nt: TGCGCCGCCACGCCCTACGAGCAGTACTTC
CDR3aa: CAATPYEQYF
abundance: few
v_gene: TRBV23-1
d_gene: NA
j_gene: TRBJ2-7

CDR3nt: TGTGCCAGCAGCAAAGGCGGGAGGTCGTCCTACAATGAGCAGTTCTTC
CDR3aa: CASSKGGRSSYNEQFF
abundance: few
v_gene: TRBV21-1
d_gene: NA
j_gene: TRBJ2-1

CDR3nt: TGTGCCAGCAGCCCGGACTCGTTTGCTAATGAAAAACTGTTTTTT
CDR3aa: CASSPDSFANEKLFF
abundance: few
v_gene: TRBV7-9
d_gene: NA
j_gene: TRBJ1-4

CDR3nt: TGTGCCAGCAGTTGGGGACAGACCTACGAGCAGTACTTC
CDR3aa: CASSWGQTYEQYF
abundance: NA
v_gene: TRBV28
d_gene: TRBD1
j_gene: TRBJ2-7

CDR3nt: TGTGCCAGCAGCCCACGGCTTCGGGCGGATACGCAGTATTTT
CDR3aa: CASSPRLRADTQYF
abundance: NA
v_gene: TRBV7-2
d_gene: NA
j_gene: TRBJ2-3

CDR3nt: TGTGCCAGCAGCCAAGCAGGGGGAAGCTCCTACAATGAGCAGTTCTTC
CDR3aa: CASSQAGGSSYNEQFF
abundance: few
v_gene: TRBV4-2
d_gene: TRBD1
j_gene: TRBJ2-1

CDR3nt: TGTGCCAGCAGCCCTCCCCCGGGACAGGGGGACAATGAGCAGTTCTTC
CDR3aa: CASSPPPGQGDNEQFF
abundance: NA
v_gene: TRBV7-2
d_gene: TRBD1
j_gene: TRBJ2-1

CDR3nt: TGTGCCAGCAGTTTATCCCCTACAGGGGTGACAAGGAATGAGCAGTTCTTC
CDR3aa: CASSLSPTGVTRNEQFF
abundance: few
v_gene: TRBV27
d_gene: TRBD1
j_gene: TRBJ2-1

CDR3nt: TGTGCCAGCACAAACAATCGACAGCCGGCGGAGACCCAGTACTTC
CDR3aa: CASTNNRQPAETQYF
abundance: few
v_gene: TRBV18
d_gene: NA
j_gene: TRBJ2-5

CDR3nt: TGTGCCAGTAGTATGCCCTCCGCGGGACTAGCGGCAGATAGCAATGAGCAGTTCTTC
CDR3aa: CASSMPSAGLAADSNEQFF
abundance: NA
v_gene: TRBV19
d_gene: TRBD2
j_gene: TRBJ2-1

CDR3nt: TGTGCCAGCAGAGAAAGCGGGAACTCCTACAATGAGCAGTTCTTC
CDR3aa: CASRESGNSYNEQFF
abundance: few
v_gene: TRBV2
d_gene: TRBD2
j_gene: TRBJ2-1

CDR3nt: TGTGCCACAATAGATTCTAGCGGGAGGTTCTACGAGCAGTACTTC
CDR3aa: CATIDSSGRFYEQYF
abundance: few
v_gene: TRBV10-3
d_gene: TRBD2
j_gene: TRBJ2-7

CDR3nt: TGTGCCAGCAGTTTAACCCCCATCTATGGCTACACCTTC
CDR3aa: CASSLTPIYGYTF
abundance: NA
v_gene: TRBV27
d_gene: NA
j_gene: TRBJ1-2

CDR3nt: TGTGCCAGCAGCCAAGATCTACTAGCGGGGACCTACGAGCAGTACTTC
CDR3aa: CASSQDLLAGTYEQYF
abundance: few
v_gene: TRBV4-2
d_gene: TRBD2
j_gene: TRBJ2-7

CDR3nt: TGCAGCGTTGGTTCTTCCCTCCTAGTAACTGAAGCTTTCTTT
CDR3aa: CSVGSSLLVTEAFF
abundance: NA
v_gene: TRBV29-1
d_gene: NA
j_gene: TRBJ1-1

CDR3nt: TGCAGCGTCAAACTAGCGGGAGGTGTTTATACGCAGTATTTT
CDR3aa: CSVKLAGGVYTQYF
abundance: NA
v_gene: TRBV29-1
d_gene: TRBD2
j_gene: TRBJ2-3

CDR3nt: TGTGCCAGCGGAGGACAGGGGGCTGGAAACACCATATATTTT
CDR3aa: CASGGQGAGNTIYF
abundance: few
v_gene: TRBV9
d_gene: TRBD1
j_gene: TRBJ1-3

CDR3nt: TGTGCCAGCTCACCGCTTGGGGTTCCAGATACGCAGTATTTT
CDR3aa: CASSPLGVPDTQYF
abundance: few
v_gene: TRBV18
d_gene: NA
j_gene: TRBJ2-3

CDR3nt: TGTGCCAGCTCACCAACACTAGCGGGAAGGGACCATGAGCAGTTCTTC
CDR3aa: CASSPTLAGRDHEQFF
abundance: NA
v_gene: TRBV18
d_gene: TRBD2
j_gene: TRBJ2-1

CDR3nt: TGTGCCAGCAGTTACCAACACAACAGGGACAGGGTCGGCTACACCTTC
CDR3aa: CASSYQHNRDRVGYTF
abundance: NA
v_gene: TRBV6-6
d_gene: TRBD1
j_gene: TRBJ1-2

CDR3nt: TGTGCCAGCAGTTACCCCCCCGTGGGGCCCAAGGAAGCTTTCTTT
CDR3aa: CASSYPPVGPKEAFF
abundance: once
v_gene: TRBV28
d_gene: NA
j_gene: TRBJ1-1

CDR3nt: TGTGCCAGCGCGGAGTCCTCGACAGGTTCCTACGAGCAGTACTTC
CDR3aa: CASAESSTGSYEQYF
abundance: NA
v_gene: TRBV5-4
d_gene: NA
j_gene: TRBJ2-7

CDR3nt: TGCAGCGTGGGGAACAGGGGTACGGATACGCAGTATTTT
CDR3aa: CSVGNRGTDTQYF
abundance: few
v_gene: TRBV29-1
d_gene: TRBD1
j_gene: TRBJ2-3

CDR3nt: TGTGCCAGCAGCTTAGACAGCCCCCCGACTCTGAAGTACTTC
CDR3aa: CASSLDSPPTLKYF
abundance: few
v_gene: TRBV7-9
d_gene: NA
j_gene: TRBJ2-7

CDR3nt: TGTGCCAGTAAGGCCTTGGGGGGCGGTCAGCCCCAGCATTTT
CDR3aa: CASKALGGGQPQHF
abundance: few
v_gene: TRBV19
d_gene: NA
j_gene: TRBJ1-5

CDR3nt: TGTGCCAGCGGCCCCTCTTTCCGCGAGCAGTACTTC
CDR3aa: CASGPSFREQYF
abundance: few
v_gene: TRBV5-8
d_gene: NA
j_gene: TRBJ2-7

CDR3nt: TGTGCCAGCAGTTCCCTCCTCGGTGGGGGCCCCTACAATGAGCAGTTCTTC
CDR3aa: CASSSLLGGGPYNEQFF
abundance: few
v_gene: TRBV28
d_gene: NA
j_gene: TRBJ2-1

CDR3nt: TGTGCCAGCAGCTCCCGAACCTCTGAGGGGAGTGGCACAGATACGCAGTATTTT
CDR3aa: CASSSRTSEGSGTDTQYF
abundance: NA
v_gene: TRBV9
d_gene: NA
j_gene: TRBJ2-3

CDR3nt: TGTGCCAGCAGCGTAGGGGGGACTAGCGGGAGTTGGGATGAGCAGTTCTTC
CDR3aa: CASSVGGTSGSWDEQFF
abundance: NA
v_gene: TRBV9
d_gene: TRBD2
j_gene: TRBJ2-1

CDR3nt: TGTGCTAGCAGCATCCGGACAGGCTCCGGGGAGCTGTTTTTT
CDR3aa: CASSIRTGSGELFF
abundance: NA
v_gene: TRBV7-7
d_gene: TRBD1
j_gene: TRBJ2-2

CDR3nt: TGTGCCAGCAGCTTGGGTTACGAGCAGTACTTC
CDR3aa: CASSLGYEQYF
abundance: few
v_gene: TRBV5-8
d_gene: NA
j_gene: TRBJ2-7

CDR3nt: TGTGCCAGCAGCTCCGGACAGGGAACTAACCAAGAGACCCAGTACTTC
CDR3aa: CASSSGQGTNQETQYF
abundance: NA
v_gene: TRBV7-9
d_gene: TRBD1
j_gene: TRBJ2-5

CDR3nt: TGTGCCAGCAGCGTAGGGGTGGGAGGGTACAATGAGCAGTTCTTC
CDR3aa: CASSVGVGGYNEQFF
abundance: NA
v_gene: TRBV9
d_gene: TRBD2
j_gene: TRBJ2-1

CDR3nt: TGTGCCAGCAGCTTAGCCGGACAATACACTGAAGCTTTCTTT
CDR3aa: CASSLAGQYTEAFF
abundance: few
v_gene: TRBV7-8
d_gene: NA
j_gene: TRBJ1-1

CDR3nt: TGTGCCAGCAGTTTATCCCCGTCAAGAGCGGGAGGAACCTACGAGCAGTACTTC
CDR3aa: CASSLSPSRAGGTYEQYF
abundance: NA
v_gene: TRBV27
d_gene: TRBD2
j_gene: TRBJ2-7